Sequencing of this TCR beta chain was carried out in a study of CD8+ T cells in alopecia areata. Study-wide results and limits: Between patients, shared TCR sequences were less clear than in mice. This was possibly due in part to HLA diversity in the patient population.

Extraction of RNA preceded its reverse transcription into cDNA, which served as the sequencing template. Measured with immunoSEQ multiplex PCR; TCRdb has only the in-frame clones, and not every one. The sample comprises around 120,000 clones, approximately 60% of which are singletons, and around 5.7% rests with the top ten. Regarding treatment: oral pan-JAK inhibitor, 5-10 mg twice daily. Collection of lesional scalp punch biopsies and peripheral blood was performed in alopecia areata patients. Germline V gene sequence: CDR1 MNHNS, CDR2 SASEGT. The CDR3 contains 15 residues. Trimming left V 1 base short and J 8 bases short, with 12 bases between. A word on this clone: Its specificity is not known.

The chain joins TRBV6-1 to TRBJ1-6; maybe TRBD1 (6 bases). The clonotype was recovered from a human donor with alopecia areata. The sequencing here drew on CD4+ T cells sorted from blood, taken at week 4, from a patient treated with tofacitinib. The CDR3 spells CASSEGGHQHSPLHF. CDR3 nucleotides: TGTGCCAGCAGTGAAGGGGGACATCAACATTCACCCCTCCACTTT.